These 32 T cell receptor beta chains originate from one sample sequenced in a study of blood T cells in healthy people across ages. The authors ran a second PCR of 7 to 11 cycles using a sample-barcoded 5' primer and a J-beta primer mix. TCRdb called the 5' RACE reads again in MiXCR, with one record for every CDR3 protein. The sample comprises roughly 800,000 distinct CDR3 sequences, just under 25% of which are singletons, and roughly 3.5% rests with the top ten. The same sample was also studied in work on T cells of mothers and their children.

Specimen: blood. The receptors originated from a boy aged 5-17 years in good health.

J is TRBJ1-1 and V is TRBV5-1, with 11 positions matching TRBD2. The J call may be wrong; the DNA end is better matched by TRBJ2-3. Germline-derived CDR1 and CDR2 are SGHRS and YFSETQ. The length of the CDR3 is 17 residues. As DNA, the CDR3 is TGCGCCAGCAGCGCCCTAACTAGCGGGGGTTACACAGATACGCAGTATTTT. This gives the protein CASSALTSGGYTDTQYF.

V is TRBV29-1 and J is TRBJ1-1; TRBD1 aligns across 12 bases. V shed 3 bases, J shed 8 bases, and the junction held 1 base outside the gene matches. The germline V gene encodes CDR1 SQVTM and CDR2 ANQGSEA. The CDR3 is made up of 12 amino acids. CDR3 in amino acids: CSVEGTGGEAFF. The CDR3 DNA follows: TGCAGCGTTGAGGGGACAGGGGGCGAAGCTTTCTTT.

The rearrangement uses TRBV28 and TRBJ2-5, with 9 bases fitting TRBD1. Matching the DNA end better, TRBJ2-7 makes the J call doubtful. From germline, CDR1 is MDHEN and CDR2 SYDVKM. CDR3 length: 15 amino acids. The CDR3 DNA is TGTGCCAGCAGTAGCGGGACAGGGATCTTCTACGAGCAGTACTTC. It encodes CASSSGTGIFYEQYF.

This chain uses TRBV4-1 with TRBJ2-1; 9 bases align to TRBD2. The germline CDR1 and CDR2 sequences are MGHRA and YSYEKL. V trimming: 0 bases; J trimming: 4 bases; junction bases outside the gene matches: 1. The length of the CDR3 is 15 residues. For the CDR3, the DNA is TGCGCCAGCAGCCAAGAGAGCGGGGGGTACAATGAGCAGTTCTTC. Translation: CASSQESGGYNEQFF.

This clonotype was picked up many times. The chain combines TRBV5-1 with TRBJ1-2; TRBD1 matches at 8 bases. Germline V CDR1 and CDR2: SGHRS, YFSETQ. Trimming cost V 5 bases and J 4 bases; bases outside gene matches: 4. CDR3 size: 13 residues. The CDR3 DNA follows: TGCGCCAGCAGTTCAACAGGGGGCTATGGCTACACCTTC. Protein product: CASSSTGGYGYTF.

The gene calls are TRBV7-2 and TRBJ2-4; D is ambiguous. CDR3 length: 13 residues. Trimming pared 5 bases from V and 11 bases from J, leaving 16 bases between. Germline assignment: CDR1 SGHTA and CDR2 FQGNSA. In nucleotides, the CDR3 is TGTGCCAGCAGCCCCTTCCGGTTTGTACTTCAGTACTTC. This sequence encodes CASSPFRFVLQYF.

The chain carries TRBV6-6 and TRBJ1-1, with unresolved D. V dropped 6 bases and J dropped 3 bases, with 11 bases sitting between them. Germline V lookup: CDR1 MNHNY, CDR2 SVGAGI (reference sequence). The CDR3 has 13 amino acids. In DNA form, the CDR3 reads TGTGCCAGCAGCGACGTGAGAGACACTGAAGCTTTCTTT. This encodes CASSDVRDTEAFF.

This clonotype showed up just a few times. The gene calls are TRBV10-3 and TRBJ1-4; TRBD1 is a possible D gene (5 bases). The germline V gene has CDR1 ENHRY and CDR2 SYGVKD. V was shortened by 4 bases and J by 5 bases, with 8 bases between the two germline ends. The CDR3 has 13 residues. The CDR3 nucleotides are TGTGCCATCAGTGTGGACATAAATGAAAAACTGTTTTTT. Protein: CAISVDINEKLFF.

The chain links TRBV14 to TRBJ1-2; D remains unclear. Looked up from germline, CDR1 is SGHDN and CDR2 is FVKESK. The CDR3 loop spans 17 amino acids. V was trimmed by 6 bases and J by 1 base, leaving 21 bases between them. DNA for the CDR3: TGTGCCAGCAGTCAAAGGAACCCGACAAACGTTAACTATGGCTACACCTTC. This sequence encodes CASSQRNPTNVNYGYTF.

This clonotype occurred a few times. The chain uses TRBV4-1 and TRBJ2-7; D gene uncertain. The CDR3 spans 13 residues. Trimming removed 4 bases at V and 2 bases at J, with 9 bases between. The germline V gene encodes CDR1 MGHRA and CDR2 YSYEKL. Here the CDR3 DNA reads TGCGCCAGCAGCCTAGGCTACGCCTACGAGCAGTACTTC. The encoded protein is CASSLGYAYEQYF.

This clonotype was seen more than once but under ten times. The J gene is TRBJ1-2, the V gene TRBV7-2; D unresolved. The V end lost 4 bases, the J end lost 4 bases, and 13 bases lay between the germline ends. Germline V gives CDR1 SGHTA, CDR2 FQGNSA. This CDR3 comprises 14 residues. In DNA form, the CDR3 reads TGTGCCAGCAGCTCTGGACCCTGGGGCTATGGCTACACCTTC. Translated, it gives CASSSGPWGYGYTF.

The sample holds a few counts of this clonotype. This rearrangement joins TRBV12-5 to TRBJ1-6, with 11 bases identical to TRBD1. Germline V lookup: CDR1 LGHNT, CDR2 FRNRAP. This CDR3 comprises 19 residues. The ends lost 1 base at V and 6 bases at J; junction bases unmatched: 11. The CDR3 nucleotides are TGTGCTAGTGGTTTGGACCGGGACAGGGGGAGCCGAACTAATTCACCCCTCCACTTT. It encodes CASGLDRDRGSRTNSPLHF.

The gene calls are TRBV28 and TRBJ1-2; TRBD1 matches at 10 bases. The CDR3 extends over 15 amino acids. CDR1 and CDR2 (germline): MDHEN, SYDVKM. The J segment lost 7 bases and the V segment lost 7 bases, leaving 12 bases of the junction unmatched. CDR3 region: CASKLAAGTGAGYTF. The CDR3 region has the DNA TGTGCCAGCAAATTAGCGGCCGGGACAGGGGCTGGCTACACCTTC.

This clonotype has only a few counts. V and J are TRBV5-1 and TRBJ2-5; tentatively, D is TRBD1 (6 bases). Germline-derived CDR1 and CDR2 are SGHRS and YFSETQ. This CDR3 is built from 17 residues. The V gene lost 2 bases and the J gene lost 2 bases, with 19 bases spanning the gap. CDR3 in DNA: TGCGCCAGCAGCTTAAGTCCTTCAGGGGCACTTCAAGAGACCCAGTACTTC. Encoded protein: CASSLSPSGALQETQYF.

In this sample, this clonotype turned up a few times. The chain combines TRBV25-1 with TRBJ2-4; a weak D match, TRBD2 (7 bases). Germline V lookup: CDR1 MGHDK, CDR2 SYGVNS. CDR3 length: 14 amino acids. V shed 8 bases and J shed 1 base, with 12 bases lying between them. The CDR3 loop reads CASEGGEAKNIQYF. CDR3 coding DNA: TGTGCCAGCGAAGGGGGGGAGGCCAAAAACATTCAGTACTTC.

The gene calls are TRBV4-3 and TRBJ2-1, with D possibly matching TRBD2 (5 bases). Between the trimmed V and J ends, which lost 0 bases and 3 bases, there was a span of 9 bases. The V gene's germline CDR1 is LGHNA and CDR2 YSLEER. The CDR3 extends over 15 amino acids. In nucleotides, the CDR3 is TGCGCCAGCAGCCAAGATGTAGCGTACTACAATGAGCAGTTCTTC. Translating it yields CASSQDVAYYNEQFF.

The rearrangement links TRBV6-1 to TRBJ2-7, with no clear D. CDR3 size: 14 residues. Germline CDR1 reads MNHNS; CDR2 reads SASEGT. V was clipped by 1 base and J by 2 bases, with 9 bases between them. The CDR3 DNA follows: TGTGCCAGCAGTGAAGACGACGGAGCCTACGAGCAGTACTTC. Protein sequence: CASSEDDGAYEQYF.

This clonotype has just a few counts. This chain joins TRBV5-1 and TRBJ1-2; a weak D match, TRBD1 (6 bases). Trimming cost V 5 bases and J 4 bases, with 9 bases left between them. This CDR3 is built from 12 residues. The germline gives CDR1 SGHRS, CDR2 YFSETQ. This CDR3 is CASSGTLYGYTF. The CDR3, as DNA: TGCGCCAGCAGTGGGACACTCTATGGCTACACCTTC.

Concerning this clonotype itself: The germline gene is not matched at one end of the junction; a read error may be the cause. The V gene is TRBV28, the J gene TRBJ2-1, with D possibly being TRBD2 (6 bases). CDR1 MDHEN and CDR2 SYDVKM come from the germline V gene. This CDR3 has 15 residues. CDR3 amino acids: CASRLRRGDYDEQFF. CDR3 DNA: TGTGCCAGCAGGCTCCGGCGGGGAGACTACGATGAGCAGTTCTTC.

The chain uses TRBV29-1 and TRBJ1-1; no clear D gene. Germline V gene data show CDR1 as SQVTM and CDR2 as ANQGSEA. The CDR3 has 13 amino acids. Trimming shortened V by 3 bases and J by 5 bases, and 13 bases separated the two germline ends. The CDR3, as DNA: TGCAGCGTTGATGGCGGGAGCGAGACTGAAGCTTTCTTT. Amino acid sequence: CSVDGGSETEAFF. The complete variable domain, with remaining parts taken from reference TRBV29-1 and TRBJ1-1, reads SAVISQKPSRDICQRGTSLTIQCQVDSQVTMMFWYRQQPGQSLTLIATANQGSEATYESGFVIDKFPISRPNLTFSTLTVSNMSPEDSSIYLCSVDGGSETEAFFGQGTRLTVV.

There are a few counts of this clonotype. CDR3 sequence reads: CASSLGPGPEKLFF. CDR3 nucleotides: TGCGCCAGCAGCTTGGGGCCCGGACCCGAAAAACTGTTTTTT. The chain recombines TRBV5-1 with TRBJ1-4; unclear D gene. Trimming left V 0 bases short and J 8 bases short, with 11 bases between. The germline V gene encodes CDR1 SGHRS and CDR2 YFSETQ. The CDR3 covers 14 residues.

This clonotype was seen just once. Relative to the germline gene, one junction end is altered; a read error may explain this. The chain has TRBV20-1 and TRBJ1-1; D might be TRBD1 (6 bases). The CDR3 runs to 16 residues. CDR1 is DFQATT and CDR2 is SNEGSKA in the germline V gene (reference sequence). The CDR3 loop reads CSAGGSSQGGKAEALF. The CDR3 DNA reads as TGCAGTGCTGGGGGGTCCTCACAGGGTGGGAAGGCTGAAGCTCTCTTT.

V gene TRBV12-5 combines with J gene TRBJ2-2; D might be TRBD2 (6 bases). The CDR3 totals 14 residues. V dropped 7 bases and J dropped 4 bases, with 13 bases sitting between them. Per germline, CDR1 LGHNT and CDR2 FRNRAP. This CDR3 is CASAGGSTTGELFF. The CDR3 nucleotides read TGTGCTAGTGCCGGAGGGAGTACCACCGGGGAGCTGTTTTTT.

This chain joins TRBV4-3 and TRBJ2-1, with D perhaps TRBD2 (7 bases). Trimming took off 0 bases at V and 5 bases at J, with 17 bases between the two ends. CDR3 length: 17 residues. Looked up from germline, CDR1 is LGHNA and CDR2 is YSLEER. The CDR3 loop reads CASSQERGGITNNEQFF. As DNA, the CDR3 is TGCGCCAGCAGCCAAGAGAGGGGGGGGATAACCAACAATGAGCAGTTCTTC.

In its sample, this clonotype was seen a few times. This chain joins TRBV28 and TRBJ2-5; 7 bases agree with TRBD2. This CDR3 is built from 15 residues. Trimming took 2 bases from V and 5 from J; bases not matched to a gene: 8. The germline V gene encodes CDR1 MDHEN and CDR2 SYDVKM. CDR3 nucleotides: TGTGCCAGCAGTTTACTCGCGGGAGTATTCGAGACCCAGTACTTC. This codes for CASSLLAGVFETQYF.

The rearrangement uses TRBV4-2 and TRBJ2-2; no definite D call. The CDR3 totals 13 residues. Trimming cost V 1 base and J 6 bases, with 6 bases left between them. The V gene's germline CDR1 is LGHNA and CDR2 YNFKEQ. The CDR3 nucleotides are TGTGCCAGCAGCCAAGCGGGTGCCGGGGAGCTGTTTTTT. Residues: CASSQAGAGELFF.

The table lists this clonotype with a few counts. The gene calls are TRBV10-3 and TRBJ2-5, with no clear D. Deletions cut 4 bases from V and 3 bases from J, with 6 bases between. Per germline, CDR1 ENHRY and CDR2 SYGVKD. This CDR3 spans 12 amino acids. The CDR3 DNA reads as TGTGCCATCAGTGGTGGGAAAGAGACCCAGTACTTC. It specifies CAISGGKETQYF.

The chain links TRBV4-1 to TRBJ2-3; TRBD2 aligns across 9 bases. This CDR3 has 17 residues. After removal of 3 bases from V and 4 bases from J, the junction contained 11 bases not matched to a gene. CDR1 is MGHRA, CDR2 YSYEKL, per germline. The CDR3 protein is CASSQIAGVKASDTQYF. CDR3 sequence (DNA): TGCGCCAGCAGCCAGATAGCGGGAGTAAAAGCGTCAGATACGCAGTATTTT.

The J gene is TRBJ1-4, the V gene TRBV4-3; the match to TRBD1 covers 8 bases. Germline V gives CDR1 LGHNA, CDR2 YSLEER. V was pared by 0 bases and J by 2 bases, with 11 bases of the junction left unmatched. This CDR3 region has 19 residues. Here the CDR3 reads CASSQDFGSGGATNEKLFF. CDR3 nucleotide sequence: TGCGCCAGCAGCCAAGATTTCGGTTCAGGGGGCGCGACTAATGAAAAACTGTTTTTT.

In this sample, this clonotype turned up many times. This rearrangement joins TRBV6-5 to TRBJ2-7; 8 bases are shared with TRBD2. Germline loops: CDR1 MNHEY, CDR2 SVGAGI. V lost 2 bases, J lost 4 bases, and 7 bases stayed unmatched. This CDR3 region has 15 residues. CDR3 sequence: CASSYRASGSYEQYF. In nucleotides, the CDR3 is TGTGCCAGCAGTTACAGGGCTAGCGGGTCTTACGAGCAGTACTTC.

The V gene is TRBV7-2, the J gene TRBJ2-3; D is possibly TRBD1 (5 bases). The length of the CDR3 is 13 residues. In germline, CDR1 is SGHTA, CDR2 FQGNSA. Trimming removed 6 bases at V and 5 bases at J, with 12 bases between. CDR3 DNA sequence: TGTGCCAGCAGGGCCAGGGTGGGAGATACGCAGTATTTT. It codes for CASRARVGDTQYF.

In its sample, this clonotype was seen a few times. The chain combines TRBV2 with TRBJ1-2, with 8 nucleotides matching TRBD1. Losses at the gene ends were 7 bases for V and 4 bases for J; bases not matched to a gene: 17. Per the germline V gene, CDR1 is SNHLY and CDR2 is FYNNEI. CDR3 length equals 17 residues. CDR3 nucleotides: TGTGCCAGCAAAAATGACTTAGCCAGGGACAGGACCTATGGCTACACCTTC. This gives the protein CASKNDLARDRTYGYTF.